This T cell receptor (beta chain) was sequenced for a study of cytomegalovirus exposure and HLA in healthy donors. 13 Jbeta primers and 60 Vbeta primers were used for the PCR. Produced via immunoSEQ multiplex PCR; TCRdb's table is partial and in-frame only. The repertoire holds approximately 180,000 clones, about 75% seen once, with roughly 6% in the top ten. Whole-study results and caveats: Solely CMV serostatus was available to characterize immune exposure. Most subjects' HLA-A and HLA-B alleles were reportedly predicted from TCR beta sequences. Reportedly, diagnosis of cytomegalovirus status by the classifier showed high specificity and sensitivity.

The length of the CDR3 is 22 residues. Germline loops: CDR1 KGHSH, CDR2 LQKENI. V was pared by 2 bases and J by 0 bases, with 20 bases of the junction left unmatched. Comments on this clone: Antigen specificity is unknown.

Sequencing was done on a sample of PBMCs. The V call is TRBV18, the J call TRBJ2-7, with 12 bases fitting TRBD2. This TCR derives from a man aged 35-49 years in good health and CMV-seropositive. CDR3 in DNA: TGTGCCAGCTCACCATCAAGGACTAGCGGGGAAGGATGCCGGGGGCGCTCCTACGAGCAGTACTTC. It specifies CASSPSRTSGEGCRGRSYEQYF.